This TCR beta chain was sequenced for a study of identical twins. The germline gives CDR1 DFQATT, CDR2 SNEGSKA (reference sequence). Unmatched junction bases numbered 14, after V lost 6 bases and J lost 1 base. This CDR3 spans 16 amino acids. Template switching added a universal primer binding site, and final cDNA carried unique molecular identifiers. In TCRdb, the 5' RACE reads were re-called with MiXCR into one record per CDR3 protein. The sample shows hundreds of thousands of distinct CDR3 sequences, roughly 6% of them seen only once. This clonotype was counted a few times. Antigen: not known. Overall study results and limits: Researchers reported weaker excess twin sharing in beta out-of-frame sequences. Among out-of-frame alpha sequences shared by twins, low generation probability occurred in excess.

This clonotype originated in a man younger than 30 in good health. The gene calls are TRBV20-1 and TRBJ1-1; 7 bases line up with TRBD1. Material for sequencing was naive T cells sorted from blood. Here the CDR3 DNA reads TGCAGTGCGACCCAAACCAGGGGGGGACGGAACACTGAAGCTTTCTTT. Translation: CSATQTRGGRNTEAFF.